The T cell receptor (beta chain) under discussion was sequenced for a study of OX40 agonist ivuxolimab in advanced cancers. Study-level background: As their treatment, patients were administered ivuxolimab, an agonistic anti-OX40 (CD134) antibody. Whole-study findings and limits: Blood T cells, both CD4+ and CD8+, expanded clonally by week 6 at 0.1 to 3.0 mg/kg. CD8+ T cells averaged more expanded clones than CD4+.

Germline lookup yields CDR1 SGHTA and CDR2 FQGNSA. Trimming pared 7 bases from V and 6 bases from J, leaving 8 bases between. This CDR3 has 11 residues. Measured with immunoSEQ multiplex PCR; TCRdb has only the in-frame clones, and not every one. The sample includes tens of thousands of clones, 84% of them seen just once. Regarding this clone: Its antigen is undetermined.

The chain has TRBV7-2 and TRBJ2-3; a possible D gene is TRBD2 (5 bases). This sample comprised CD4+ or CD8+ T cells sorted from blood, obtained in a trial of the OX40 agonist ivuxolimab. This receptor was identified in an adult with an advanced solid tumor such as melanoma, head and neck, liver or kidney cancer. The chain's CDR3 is CASTPGDTQYF. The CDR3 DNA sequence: TGTGCCAGCACCCCGGGGGATACGCAGTATTTT.